The rows below give T cell receptor beta chains drawn from one sample of a study of T cells after yellow fever vaccination. MiXCR, applied by TCRdb to the 5' RACE reads, yields one record per CDR3 protein. In the table there are approximately 510,000 distinct CDR3 sequences, 21% of which are singletons. The sample here was PBMCs, taken 21 days after the first yellow fever vaccination. The receptor source for this set is a man younger than 35 who received the YFV17D yellow fever vaccine. CDR3s include the opening cysteine and the closing phenylalanine or tryptophan. A D gene is named only where the DNA matches it firmly. The size entry is marked missing in some rows and otherwise reads once, few, many or a size class.

J | size | V | D | CDR3 | DNA
TRBJ1-4 | few | TRBV5-1 | . | CASSPGWQEEEKLFF | TGCGCCAGCTCCCCGGGCTGGCAGGAGGAAGAAAAACTGTTTTTT
TRBJ1-6 | few | TRBV20-1 | . | CSAPPPGGPLHF | TGCAGTGCTCCGCCACCGGGGGGACCCCTCCACTTT
TRBJ2-5 | few | TRBV5-1 | TRBD1 | CASSPLGTAQETQYF | TGCGCCAGCAGCCCCCTAGGGACAGCCCAAGAGACCCAGTACTTC
TRBJ2-3 | . | TRBV9 | TRBD2 | CASSVGGSGGPTDTQYF | TGTGCCAGCAGCGTAGGTGGTAGCGGGGGACCCACAGATACGCAGTATTTT
TRBJ2-1 | . | TRBV6-5 | TRBD2 | CASSSLAGVYNEQFF | TGTGCCAGCAGTTCTCTAGCGGGGGTCTACAATGAGCAGTTCTTC
TRBJ2-1 | few | TRBV9 | TRBD2 | CASSGLAGHNEQFF | TGTGCCAGCAGCGGGCTAGCGGGACACAATGAGCAGTTCTTC
TRBJ2-1 | many | TRBV20-1 | TRBD2 | CSAERGAHGEQFF | TGCAGTGCGGAGCGGGGGGCTCACGGTGAGCAGTTCTTC
TRBJ2-3 | . | TRBV5-1 | TRBD2 | CASVSGGTDTQYF | TGCGCCAGCGTGAGCGGGGGAACAGATACGCAGTATTTT
TRBJ1-5 | . | TRBV30 | . | CAWSVRYNQPQHF | TGTGCCTGGAGTGTAAGGTACAATCAGCCCCAGCATTTT
TRBJ1-1 | few | TRBV4-1 | . | CASSQDFWSLGAFF | TGCGCCAGCAGCCAAGACTTTTGGAGCCTGGGAGCTTTCTTT
TRBJ2-2 | few | TRBV4-3 | TRBD2 | CASSLILAGGNTGELFF | TGCGCCAGCAGCCTAATATTAGCGGGCGGGAACACCGGGGAGCTGTTTTTT
TRBJ1-1 | . | TRBV7-2 | . | CASSLQRMNTEAFF | TGTGCCAGCAGCTTACAACGGATGAACACTGAAGCTTTCTTT